Presented here are 13 T cell receptor beta chains from one specimen sequenced in a study of breast tumors, draining lymph nodes, adjacent tissues listed by TCRdb under 2016. Preparation of the library involved multiplex PCR. The run used an Illumina HiSeq 2000. TCRdb reanalyzed the raw reads on its own, using fastp at Q25 for trimming and MiXCR for clone calling, and kept in-frame beta chains. Entries are consolidated by CDR3 protein sequence, retaining the most common genes and DNA. Across this sample there are more than 100,000 distinct CDR3 sequences, with 20% to 25% seen only once. Of the sample, about 2.4% falls within the top ten clones. The lymph node samples were taken from the axillary draining lymph nodes of breast cancer patients. The source material was axillary lymph node tissue. The source of these receptors is a female donor with breast cancer. Some clones in this sample may be carry-over from other donors' samples.

This clonotype was detected only once. Possible read error: a much larger clone is one base away. CDR3 amino acids: CASRTLAGGSDTRYF. Written as DNA, the CDR3 is TGTGCCAGCAGAACCCTAGCGGGAGGGTCAGATACGCGGTATTTT. The V call is TRBV6-1, the J call TRBJ2-3; 12 bases fit TRBD2. There are 15 residues in the CDR3. Germline V gene data show CDR1 as MNHNS and CDR2 as SASEGT.

A remark on this clonotype: A single base separates this from a much larger clone, so it may be a read error. V usage is TRBV6-6 and J usage is TRBJ2-7, with a possible D match to TRBD2 (5 bases). CDR1 and CDR2 from the germline V gene are MNHNY and SVGAGI (reference sequence). The CDR3 runs to 13 residues. Deletions cut 6 bases from V and 3 bases from J, with 12 bases between. CDR3 in amino acids: CASSPLGDYEQYF. Here the CDR3 DNA reads TGTGCCAGCAGCCCCCTCGGGGACTACGAGCAGTACTTC.

The V and J genes are TRBV5-1 and TRBJ2-5, with D perhaps TRBD1 (6 bases). Germline V CDR1 and CDR2: SGHRS, YFSETQ. Trimming took 4 bases from V and 4 from J, leaving 23 bases between them. The CDR3 totals 17 residues. CDR3: CASSRTVPQKNSETQYF. The CDR3 DNA is TGCGCCAGCAGCAGGACAGTTCCCCAAAAAAATTCAGAGACCCAGTACTTC.

Details on this clonotype: A much larger clonotype is one base distant, so this may be a read error. The CDR3 DNA is TGTGCTAGCAGCTCAGGTCTAGCGGGAGCGATGGATACGCAGTATTTT. This codes for CASSSGLAGAMDTQYF. The chain carries TRBV7-7 and TRBJ2-3, with 10 positions matching TRBD2. The V gene's germline CDR1 is SSHAT and CDR2 FNYEAQ (reference sequence). This CDR3 has 16 residues.

For this clonotype: Since a much larger clone is just one base distant, this may be a read error. The chain carries TRBV20-1 and TRBJ2-1, with D possibly being TRBD1 (6 bases). Germline V gene sequence: CDR1 DFQATT, CDR2 SNEGSKA (reference sequence). The germline V and J ends were trimmed by 4 bases and 3 bases, with 13 bases remaining between them. The CDR3 consists of 14 residues. CDR3 sequence reads: CSATQGFFYNEQFF. The CDR3 region has the DNA TGCAGTGCTACACAGGGTTTTTTCTACAATGAGCAGTTCTTC.

The sample holds many counts of this clonotype. V gene TRBV20-1 combines with J gene TRBJ2-1; D might be TRBD2 (6 bases). CDR1 is DFQATT and CDR2 is SNEGSKA in the germline V gene (reference sequence). This CDR3 spans 15 amino acids. V was pared by 0 bases and J by 8 bases, with 17 bases between. The CDR3 DNA reads as TGCAGTGCTAGAGATGATATTGGCGGGATCGATGAGCAGTTCTTC. It yields the protein CSARDDIGGIDEQFF.

Comment on this clonotype: Possible read error: a much larger clone is one base away. The chain has TRBV9 and TRBJ1-4; possibly TRBD1 for D (6 bases). Germline V CDR1 and CDR2: SGDLS, YYNGEE. V was clipped by 4 bases and J by 4 bases, with 14 bases between them. CDR3 length: 15 residues. CDR3 DNA: TGTGCCAGCAGCCCCCAGGACAGACTTAATGAAAAACTGTTTTTT. As protein: CASSPQDRLNEKLFF. The whole variable domain, filled in from reference TRBV9 and TRBJ1-4, reads DSGVTQTPKHLITATGQRVTLRCSPRSGDLSVYWYQQSLDQGLQFLIQYYNGEERAKGNILERFSAQQFPDLHSELNLSSLELGDSALYFCASSPQDRLNEKLFFGSGTQLSVL.

About this clonotype itself: The CDR3 ends on some other residue instead of the conserved phenylalanine or tryptophan, so this is likely a read error. No DNA is shown, since the ends of the CDR3 on it are uncertain; the CDR3 is the one TCRdb lists. The chain uses TRBV20-1 and TRBJ2-7; TRBD2 is taken as the D call from the table, unchecked against the DNA. The CDR3 has 14 residues if both end residues are counted. Looked up from germline, CDR1 is DFQATT and CDR2 is SNEGSKA (reference sequence). CDR3 region: CSALWGEGNYEQHY.

V is TRBV6-2 or TRBV6-3 and J is TRBJ1-5; TRBD1 is a possible D gene (5 bases). CDR3 length: 14 residues. Germline assignment: CDR1 MNHEY and CDR2 SVGEGT. Trimming cost V 7 bases and J 5 bases, with 15 bases left between them. CDR3 region: CASIRDPLDQPQHF. Written as DNA, the CDR3 is TGTGCCAGCATTCGGGACCCCTTAGATCAGCCCCAGCATTTT.

In this sample, this clonotype turned up a few times. The chain joins TRBV28 to TRBJ2-1, with D unclear. The CDR3 spans 12 residues. The germline V and J ends were trimmed by 5 bases and 9 bases, with 11 bases remaining between them. The germline V gene has CDR1 MDHEN and CDR2 SYDVKM. CDR3 DNA sequence: TGTGCCAGCAGTCCCCTGACAAGTGAGCAGTTCTTC. Amino acid sequence: CASSPLTSEQFF.

This clonotype was detected ten times or more. The rearrangement uses TRBV4-2 and TRBJ1-3; the D gene is possibly TRBD1 (5 bases). CDR3 length: 16 residues. CDR1 LGHNA and CDR2 YNFKEQ come from the germline V gene. Trimming removed 0 bases from V and 0 bases from J, with 9 bases in between. The CDR3 loop is CASSQDRANSGNTIYF. The CDR3 DNA reads as TGTGCCAGCAGCCAAGACAGGGCCAACTCTGGAAACACCATATATTTT.

The sample holds many counts of this clonotype. This chain connects TRBV5-4 to TRBJ2-7; D is possibly TRBD1 (6 bases). Germline CDR1 SGHNT, CDR2 YYREEE (reference sequence). The V end was cut by 4 bases, the J end by 1 base, with 12 bases between. This CDR3 spans 14 amino acids. The CDR3: CASSADRTSYEQYF. The CDR3 DNA reads TGTGCCAGCAGCGCAGACAGGACATCCTACGAGCAGTACTTC.

This clonotype was seen a single time. With a much larger clone just one base away, this may be a read error. The V and J genes are TRBV27 and TRBJ2-3; maybe TRBD2 (5 bases). The length of the CDR3 is 15 residues. The germline CDR1 and CDR2 sequences are MNHEY and SMNVEV (reference sequence). The CDR3 DNA sequence: TGTGCCAGCAGTTTAACGTGGTCTAGCACAGATACGCAGTTTTTT. Translation: CASSLTWSSTDTQFF.